This TCR beta chain was sequenced for a study of shared clonotypes between healthy human individuals. Study-level background: Donors consisted of a couple of women and a few men between 18 and 49.

Turning to this clone: Its antigen is unidentified.

Libraries were prepared by immunoSEQ multiplex PCR; TCRdb keeps only in-frame clonotypes and omits some of them. The profile shows a few million clones, approximately 96% of them singletons. Study conclusions and caveats: Generation probability values for non-shared clonotypes were lower than those for clonotypes shared by all four donors.

The TCR comes from a man younger than 35 in good health. Sequenced input: naive CD4+ T cells sorted from blood. Subset described: CD45RA+ positively selected.

Written as DNA, the CDR3 is TGTGCCAGCAGTTACTACCGGGACAGTAAAGGCTACACCTTC. Translated, it gives CASSYYRDSKGYTF. This chain uses TRBV6-5 with TRBJ1-2; 7 bases match TRBD1. The CDR3 has 14 amino acids. Trimming removed 1 base from V and 8 bases from J; junction bases left unmatched: 7. Germline assignment: CDR1 MNHEY and CDR2 SVGAGI.